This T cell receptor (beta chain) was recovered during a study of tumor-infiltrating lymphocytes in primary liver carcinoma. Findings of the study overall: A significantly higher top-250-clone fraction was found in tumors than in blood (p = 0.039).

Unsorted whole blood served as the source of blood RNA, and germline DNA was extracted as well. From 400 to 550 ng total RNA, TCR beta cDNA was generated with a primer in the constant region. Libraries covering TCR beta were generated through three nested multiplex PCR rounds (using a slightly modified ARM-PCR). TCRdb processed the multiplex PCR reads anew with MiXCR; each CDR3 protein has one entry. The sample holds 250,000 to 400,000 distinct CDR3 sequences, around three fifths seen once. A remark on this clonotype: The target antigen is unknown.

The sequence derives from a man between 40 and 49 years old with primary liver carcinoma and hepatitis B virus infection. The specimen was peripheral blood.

In nucleotides, the CDR3 is TGTGCCAGCAGTCCTTGGACATCCGCGGGGGTAGATACGCAGTATTTT. It specifies CASSPWTSAGVDTQYF. The chain is built from TRBV6-2 or TRBV6-3 and TRBJ2-3; the match to TRBD2 covers 7 bases. The CDR3 sequence is 16 residues long. Germline loops: CDR1 MNHEY, CDR2 SVGEGT. Trimming removed 5 bases from V and 5 bases from J; junction bases left unmatched: 13.